The entry below gives a single T cell receptor beta chain sequence along with its context. Data came from immunoSEQ multiplex PCR; TCRdb stores just in-frame clones and leaves some out. The sample has around 45,000 clones; 85% to 90% are singletons. This record belongs to a study of PD-L1 blockade in urothelial cancer. Whole-study context: Most patients, about 85% of the 29, were males with bladder-origin cancer. In terms of prior chemotherapy, patients had received 0 to 3 regimens.

The length of the CDR3 is 17 residues. Per germline, CDR1 LGHNA and CDR2 YSLEER. After removal of 4 bases from V and 4 bases from J, the junction contained 12 bases not matched to a gene. The specimen comprised PBMCs, sampled around atezolizumab (anti-PD-L1) treatment. The receptor was derived from a woman in her sixties or seventies with urothelial cancer. The chain uses TRBV4-3 and TRBJ2-3, with 9 bases fitting TRBD2. The CDR3 coding sequence is TGCGCCAGCAGCCTCTCGCCGCGGATAGCGGGAGCAGATACGCAGTATTTT. Its translation is CASSLSPRIAGADTQYF.